This record covers a single T cell receptor beta chain. This sample was taken from a study of blood T cell repertoires in COVID-19. Study context: Material from acute and convalescent COVID-19 was sourced from the United States, Italy and Spain. PBMCs, B-cell-depleted T cells, or T cells were the source of the cDNA or gDNA that made up the material.

V lost 4 bases and J 0 bases, leaving 10 bases between the germline ends. Germline lookup yields CDR1 LGHDT and CDR2 YNNKEL (reference sequence). This CDR3 region has 15 residues. In the authors' methods: Estimation of nucleated cell counts was performed using reference gene primer amplification. Data came from immunoSEQ multiplex PCR; TCRdb stores just in-frame clones and leaves some out. From that table come the V and J calls and clone size; the DNA was used to work out D and trimming. The sample contains about 220,000 clones, approximately 83% of which appear only once. Material: PBMCs or T cells enriched from blood (not recorded which). The clonotype was recovered from a woman aged 40 to 55 with acute COVID-19. The chain has TRBV3-1 (or the pseudogene TRBV3-2) and TRBJ1-3; TRBD1 is a possible D gene (5 bases). The CDR3 protein is CASSLLQDSGNTIYF. In DNA, the CDR3 is TGTGCCAGCAGCCTTCTACAGGACTCTGGAAACACCATATATTTT.